One T cell receptor (beta chain) is described in this entry. Sequencing targeted expressed TCRB transcripts, as all isolated RNA had been reverse transcribed. Only in-frame clones appear in the TCRdb table, and some are missing; sequencing was by immunoSEQ multiplex PCR. The sample has under 450,000 clones, approximately 14% seen once. V was trimmed by 1 base and J by 5 bases, leaving 11 bases between them. CDR1 and CDR2 from the germline V gene are MGHRA and YSYEKL. The CDR3 runs 15 residues. These data originate in a study of beta chain features in type 1 diabetes. It was via CD45RO/CCR7/CD25/CD127/CD95/CD27 that CD4+ naive, central memory, regulatory and stem cell-like memory cells were sorted.

The chain combines TRBV4-1 with TRBJ1-4, with D perhaps matching TRBD1 (5 bases). The sequence was collected from a man aged 30-40 years in good health. Sequencing used naive CD4+ T cells from blood. The CDR3 spells CASSQVLAGNEKLFF. Here the CDR3 DNA reads TGCGCCAGCAGCCAAGTATTGGCAGGGAATGAAAAACTGTTTTTT.